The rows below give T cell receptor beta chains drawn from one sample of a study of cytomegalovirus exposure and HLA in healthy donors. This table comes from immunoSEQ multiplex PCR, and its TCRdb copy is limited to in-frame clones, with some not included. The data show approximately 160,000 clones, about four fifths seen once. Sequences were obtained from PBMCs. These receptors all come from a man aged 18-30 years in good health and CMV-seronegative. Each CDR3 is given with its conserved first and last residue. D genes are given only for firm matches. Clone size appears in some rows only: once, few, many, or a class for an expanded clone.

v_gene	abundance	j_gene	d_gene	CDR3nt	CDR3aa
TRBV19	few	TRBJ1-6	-	TGTGCCAGTAGTCTCAGGGGAGAATCACCCCTCCACTTT	CASSLRGESPLHF
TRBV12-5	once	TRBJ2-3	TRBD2	TGTGCTAGTGGTTTGGGAAGAAGAGGACTAGCGGGGGGACGGGGGACGCAGTATTTT	CASGLGRRGLAGGRGTQYF
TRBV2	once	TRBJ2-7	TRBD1	TGTGCCAGCAGGCCCAGGACAGGGGGGTTCGACGAGCAGTACTTC	CASRPRTGGFDEQYF
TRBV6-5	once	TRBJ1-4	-	TGTGCCAGCAGTTACGGGGGGTATAATGAAAAACTGTTTTTT	CASSYGGYNEKLFF
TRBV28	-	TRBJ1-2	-	TGTGCCAGCAGTTACTACTATGGCTACACCTTC	CASSYYYGYTF
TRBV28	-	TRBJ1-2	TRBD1	TGTGCCAGCAGTTTGCCGGGACAGCCAGACTATGGCTACACCTTC	CASSLPGQPDYGYTF
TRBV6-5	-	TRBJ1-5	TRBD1	TGTGCCAGCAGTCCCGGGACAGGAAATCAGCCCCAGCATTTT	CASSPGTGNQPQHF
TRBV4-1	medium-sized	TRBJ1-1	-	TGCGCCAGCAGCCAAGCCCTCAGTTTAGAAGCTTTCTTT	CASSQALSLEAFF
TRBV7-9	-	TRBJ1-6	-	TGTGCCAGCAGCGCAGGCCACCAAGGGGCACCCTATAATTCACCCCTCCACTTT	CASSAGHQGAPYNSPLHF
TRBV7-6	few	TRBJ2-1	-	TGTGCCAGCACCGAAGTGGCTAGCTCCCACAATGAGCAGTTCTTC	CASTEVASSHNEQFF
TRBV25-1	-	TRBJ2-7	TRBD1	TGTGCCAGTCAAGACCCCGGGACAGGGACCTACGAGCAGTACTTC	CASQDPGTGTYEQYF
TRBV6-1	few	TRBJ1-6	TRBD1	TGTGCCAGCAGTGAGGTGACAGGGACAAATTCACCCCTCCACTTT	CASSEVTGTNSPLHF
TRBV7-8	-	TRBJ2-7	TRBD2	TGTGCCAGCAGCTTAGCGGCGGGAGTAGGGTACGAGCAGTACTTC	CASSLAAGVGYEQYF
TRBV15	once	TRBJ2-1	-	TGCGCCATTCGCGGAGGGCCGATCTCAGGGGAGCAGTTCTTC	CAIRGGPISGEQFF
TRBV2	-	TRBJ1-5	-	TGTGCCAGCAGTGCAACAGCAAGCAATCAGCCCCAGCATTTT	CASSATASNQPQHF
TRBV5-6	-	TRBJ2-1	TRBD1	TGTGCCAGCAGACAGGACAGGGGCCCCTACAATGAGCAGTTCTTC	CASRQDRGPYNEQFF
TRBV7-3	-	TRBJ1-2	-	TGTGCCAGCAGCTCACTTAACAGGGAAGGCTACACCTTC	CASSSLNREGYTF
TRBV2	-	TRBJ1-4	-	TGTGCCAGCAGTGGTAGGGGGGGAATTGAAAAACTGTTTTTT	CASSGRGGIEKLFF
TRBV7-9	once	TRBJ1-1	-	TGTGCCAGCAGCCTAGGCGAGGTCTTGGCTTTCTTT	CASSLGEVLAFF
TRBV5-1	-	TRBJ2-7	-	TGCGCCAGCAGCTTGATGGGGGCAACCTACGAGCAGTACTTC	CASSLMGATYEQYF
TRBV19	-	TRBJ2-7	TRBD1	TGTGCCAGTAGTACCGGGACAGGGGTCGTCTACGAGCAGTACTTC	CASSTGTGVVYEQYF
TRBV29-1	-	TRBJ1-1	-	TGCAGCGTTGAAGATCGGTCGGGACAAAGCACTGAAGCTTTCTTT	CSVEDRSGQSTEAFF
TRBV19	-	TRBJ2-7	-	TGTGCCAGTAGTATCGCTAGCTCCTACGAGCAGTACTTC	CASSIASSYEQYF
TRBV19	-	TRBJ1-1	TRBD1	TGTGCCAGTAGTGTGGGGACAGTTGAAGCTTTCTTT	CASSVGTVEAFF
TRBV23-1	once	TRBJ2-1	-	TGCGCCAGCAGTCAATTGGCGGGACCTCTGAATGAGCAGTTCTTC	CASSQLAGPLNEQFF
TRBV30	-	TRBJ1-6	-	TGTGCCTGGAGGGTACAGGGTAATTCACCCCTCCACTTT	CAWRVQGNSPLHF
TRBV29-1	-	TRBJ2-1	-	TGCAGCGCCAGGGACCCGCGGGGCGGCGATGAGCAGTTCTTC	CSARDPRGGDEQFF
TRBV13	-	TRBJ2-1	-	TGTGCCAGCAGCTTTAGATACTGGAATGAGCAGTTCTTC	CASSFRYWNEQFF
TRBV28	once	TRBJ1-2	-	TGTGCCAGCAGTTTAACAGGGAACTATGGCTACACCTTC	CASSLTGNYGYTF
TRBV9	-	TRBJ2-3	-	TGTGCCAGCAGCGAACAGTCCACAGATACGCAGTATTTT	CASSEQSTDTQYF
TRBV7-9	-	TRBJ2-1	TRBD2	TGTGCCAGCAGCTTAGTAGTGGGAGGGCCCCCCAATGAGCAGTTCTTC	CASSLVVGGPPNEQFF
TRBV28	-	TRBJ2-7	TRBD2	TGTGCCAGCCGAAAACTAGCGGGAAACTACGAGCAGTACTTC	CASRKLAGNYEQYF
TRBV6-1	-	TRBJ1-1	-	TGTGCCGCCCGACTACGGGGAGGGGTTGAAGCTTTCTTT	CAARLRGGVEAFF
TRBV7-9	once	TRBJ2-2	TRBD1	TGTGCCAGCAGCCGACAGGGGGCTGTCACCGGGGAGCTGTTTTTT	CASSRQGAVTGELFF
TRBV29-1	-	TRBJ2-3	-	TGCAGCGTTGAAAGCCTCTCCTCGCAGTATTTT	CSVESLSSQYF
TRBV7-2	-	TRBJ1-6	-	TGTGCCAGCAGCTTATCGGGGGGCGGGATTTCACCCCTCCACTTT	CASSLSGGGISPLHF
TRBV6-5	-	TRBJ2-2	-	TGTGCCAGCAGATCCTTAGCCACGGGGGAGCTGTTTTTT	CASRSLATGELFF
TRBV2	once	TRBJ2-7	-	TGTGCCAGCAGTGATGCAGGGACCTACGAGCAGTACTTC	CASSDAGTYEQYF
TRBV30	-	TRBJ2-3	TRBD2	TGTGCCGCGCAGTGGGGGGGGGCAGATACGCAGTATTTT	CAAQWGGADTQYF
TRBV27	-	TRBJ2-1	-	TGTGCCAGCAGTCCCACCCGGGATTACAATGAGCAGTTCTTC	CASSPTRDYNEQFF
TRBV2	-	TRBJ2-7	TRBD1	TGTGCCAGCAGGGGGACAGGGCGGCACGAGCAGTACTTC	CASRGTGRHEQYF
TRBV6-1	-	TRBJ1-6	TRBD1	TGTGCCAGCTTCCGGGACAGAAATTCACCCCTCCACTTT	CASFRDRNSPLHF
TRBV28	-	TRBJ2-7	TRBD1	TGTGCCAGCAGTTTTTTCGGGAGGGTTGGGGGACAGGGGTCCCACGAGCAGTACTTC	CASSFFGRVGGQGSHEQYF